This T cell receptor beta chain was recovered during a study of blood T cell repertoires in COVID-19. The wider study: Whether acute or convalescent, the COVID-19 samples came from the United States, Italy and Spain.

In the study's own analysis: Amplification from reference gene primers served as the basis for estimated nucleated cell counts. Assay used: immunoSEQ multiplex PCR; TCRdb lists only in-frame clones, some missing. The V and J calls and clone size are taken from that table; D and trimming were inferred from the DNA. The data contain about 73,000 clones, roughly four fifths of them singletons. CDR1 is SGHTA, CDR2 FQGNSA, per germline. CDR3 length: 14 amino acids. V was clipped by 1 base and J by 3 bases, with 10 bases between them. Seattle's enrolled individuals joined amid active infection and were then monitored longitudinally.

This TCR was recovered from a man in his sixties or seventies with COVID-19, enrolled during active disease. What was sequenced was peripheral blood. The chain combines TRBV7-2 with TRBJ2-7, with D tentatively TRBD2 (6 bases). For the CDR3, the DNA is TGTGCCAGCAGCTTAGTAGGACTAAACTACGAGCAGTACTTC. This codes for CASSLVGLNYEQYF.